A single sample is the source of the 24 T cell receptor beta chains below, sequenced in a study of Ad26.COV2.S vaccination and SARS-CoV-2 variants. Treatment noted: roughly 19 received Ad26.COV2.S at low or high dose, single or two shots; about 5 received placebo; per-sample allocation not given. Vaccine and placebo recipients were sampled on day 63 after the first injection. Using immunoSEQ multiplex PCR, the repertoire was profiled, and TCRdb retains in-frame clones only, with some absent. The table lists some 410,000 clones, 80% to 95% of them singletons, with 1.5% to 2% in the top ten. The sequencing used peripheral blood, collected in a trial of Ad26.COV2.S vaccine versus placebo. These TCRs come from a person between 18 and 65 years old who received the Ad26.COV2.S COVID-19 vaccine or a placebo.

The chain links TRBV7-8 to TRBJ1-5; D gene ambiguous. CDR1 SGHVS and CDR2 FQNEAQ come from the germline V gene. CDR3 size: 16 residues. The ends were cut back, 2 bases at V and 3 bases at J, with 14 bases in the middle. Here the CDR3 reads CASSLLFSQFNQPQHF. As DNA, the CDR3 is TGTGCCAGCAGCTTACTGTTCAGCCAATTCAATCAGCCCCAGCATTTT. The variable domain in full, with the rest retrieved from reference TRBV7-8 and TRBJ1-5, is GAGVSQSPRYKVAKRGQDVALRCDPISGHVSLFWYQQALGQGPEFLTYFQNEAQLDKSGLPSDRFFAERPEGSVSTLKIQRTQQEDSAVYLCASSLLFSQFNQPQHFGDGTRLSIL.

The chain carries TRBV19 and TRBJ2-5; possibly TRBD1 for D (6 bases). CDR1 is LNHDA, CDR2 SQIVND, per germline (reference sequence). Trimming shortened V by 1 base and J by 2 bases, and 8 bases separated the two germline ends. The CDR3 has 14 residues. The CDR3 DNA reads TGTGCCAGTAGTATAGGGGGGCTACAAGAGACCCAGTACTTC. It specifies CASSIGGLQETQYF.

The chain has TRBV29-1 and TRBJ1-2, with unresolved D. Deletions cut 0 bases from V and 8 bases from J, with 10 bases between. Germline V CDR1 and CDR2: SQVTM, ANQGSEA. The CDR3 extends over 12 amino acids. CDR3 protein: CSVEELGGGYTF. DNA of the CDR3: TGCAGCGTTGAAGAGCTGGGAGGGGGCTACACCTTC.

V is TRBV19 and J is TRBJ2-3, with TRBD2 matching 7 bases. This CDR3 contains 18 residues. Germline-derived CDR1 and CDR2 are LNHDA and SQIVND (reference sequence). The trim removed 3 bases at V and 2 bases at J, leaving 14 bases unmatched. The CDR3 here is CASSIRRLANQNTDTQYF. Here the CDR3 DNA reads TGTGCCAGTAGTATTCGGCGACTAGCAAACCAAAACACAGATACGCAGTATTTT.

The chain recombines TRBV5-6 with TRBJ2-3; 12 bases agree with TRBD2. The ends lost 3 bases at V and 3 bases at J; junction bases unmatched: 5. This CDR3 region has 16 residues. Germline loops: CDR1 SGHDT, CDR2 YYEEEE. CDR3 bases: TGTGCCAGCAGCTCCCGGACTAGCGGGGCTACAGATACGCAGTATTTT. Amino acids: CASSSRTSGATDTQYF.

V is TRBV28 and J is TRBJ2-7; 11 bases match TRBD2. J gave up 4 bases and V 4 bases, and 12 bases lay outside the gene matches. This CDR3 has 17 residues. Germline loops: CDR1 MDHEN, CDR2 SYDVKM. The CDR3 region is CASSSGHSGGARYEQYF. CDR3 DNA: TGTGCCAGCAGTTCCGGCCATAGCGGGGGGGCCAGGTACGAGCAGTACTTC.

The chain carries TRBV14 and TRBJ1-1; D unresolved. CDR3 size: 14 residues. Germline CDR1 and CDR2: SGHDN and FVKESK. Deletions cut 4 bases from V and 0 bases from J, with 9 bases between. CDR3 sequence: CASSRLRMNTEAFF. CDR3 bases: TGTGCCAGCAGCCGCCTAAGGATGAACACTGAAGCTTTCTTT.

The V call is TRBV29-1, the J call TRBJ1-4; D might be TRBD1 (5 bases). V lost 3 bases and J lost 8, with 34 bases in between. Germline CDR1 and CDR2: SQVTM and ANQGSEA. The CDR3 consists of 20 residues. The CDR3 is CSVDDAHPPRAVAESEKLFF. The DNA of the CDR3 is TGCAGCGTTGATGACGCTCATCCCCCCAGGGCGGTAGCGGAAAGCGAAAAACTGTTTTTT.

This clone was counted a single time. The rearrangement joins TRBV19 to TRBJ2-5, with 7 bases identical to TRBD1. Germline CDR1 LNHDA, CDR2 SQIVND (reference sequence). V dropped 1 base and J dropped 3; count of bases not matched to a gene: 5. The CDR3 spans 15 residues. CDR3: CASSIGAGTEETQYF. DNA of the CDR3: TGTGCCAGTAGTATAGGAGCCGGGACAGAAGAGACCCAGTACTTC.

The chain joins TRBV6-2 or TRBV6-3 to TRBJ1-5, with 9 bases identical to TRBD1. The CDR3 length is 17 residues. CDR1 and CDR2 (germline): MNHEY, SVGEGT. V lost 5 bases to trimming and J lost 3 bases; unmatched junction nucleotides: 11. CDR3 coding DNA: TGTGCCAGCAGTACGGACAGGGGAACAGGTAACAATCAGCCCCAGCATTTT. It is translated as CASSTDRGTGNNQPQHF.

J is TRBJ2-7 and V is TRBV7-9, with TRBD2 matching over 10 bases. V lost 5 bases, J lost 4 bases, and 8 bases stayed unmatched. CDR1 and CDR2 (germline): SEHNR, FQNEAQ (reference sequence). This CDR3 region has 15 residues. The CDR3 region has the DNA TGTGCCAGCAGCGGCCTAGCGGGAGTTCGGTACGAGCAGTACTTC. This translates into CASSGLAGVRYEQYF.

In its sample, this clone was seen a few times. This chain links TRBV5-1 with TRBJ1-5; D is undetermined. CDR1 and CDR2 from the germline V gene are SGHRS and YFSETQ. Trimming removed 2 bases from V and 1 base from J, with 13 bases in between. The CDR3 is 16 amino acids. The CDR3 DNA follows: TGCGCCAGCAGCTTTAATGGGTTGGTCAGCAATCAGCCCCAGCATTTT. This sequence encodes CASSFNGLVSNQPQHF.

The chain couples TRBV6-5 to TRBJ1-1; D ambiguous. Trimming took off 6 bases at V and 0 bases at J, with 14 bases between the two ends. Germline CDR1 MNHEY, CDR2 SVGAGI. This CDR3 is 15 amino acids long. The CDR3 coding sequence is TGTGCCAGCAGGTCTCTACTCGAATTGAACACTGAAGCTTTCTTT. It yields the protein CASRSLLELNTEAFF.

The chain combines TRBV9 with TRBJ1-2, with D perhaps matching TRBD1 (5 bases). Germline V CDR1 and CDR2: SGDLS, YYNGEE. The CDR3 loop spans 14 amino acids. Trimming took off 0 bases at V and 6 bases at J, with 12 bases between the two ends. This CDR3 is CASSVGGNVHGYTF. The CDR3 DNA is TGTGCCAGCAGCGTAGGGGGGAACGTGCATGGCTACACCTTC. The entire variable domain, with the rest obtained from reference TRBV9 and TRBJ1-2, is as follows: DSGVTQTPKHLITATGQRVTLRCSPRSGDLSVYWYQQSLDQGLQFLIQYYNGEERAKGNILERFSAQQFPDLHSELNLSSLELGDSALYFCASSVGGNVHGYTFGSGTRLTVV.

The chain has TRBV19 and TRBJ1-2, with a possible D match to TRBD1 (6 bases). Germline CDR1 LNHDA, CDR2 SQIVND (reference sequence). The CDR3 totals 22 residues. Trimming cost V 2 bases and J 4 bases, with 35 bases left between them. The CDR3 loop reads CASSISNTWARGEARSGYGYTF. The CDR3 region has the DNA TGTGCCAGTAGTATATCCAATACTTGGGCCAGGGGCGAAGCCCGTAGTGGCTATGGCTACACCTTC.

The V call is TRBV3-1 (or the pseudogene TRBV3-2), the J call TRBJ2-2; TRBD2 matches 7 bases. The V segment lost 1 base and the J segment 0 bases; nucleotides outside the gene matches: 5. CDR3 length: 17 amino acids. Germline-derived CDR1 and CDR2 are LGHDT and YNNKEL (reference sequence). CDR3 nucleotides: TGTGCCAGCAGCCAAGTCGGGGGGAGAACGAACACCGGGGAGCTGTTTTTT. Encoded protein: CASSQVGGRTNTGELFF.

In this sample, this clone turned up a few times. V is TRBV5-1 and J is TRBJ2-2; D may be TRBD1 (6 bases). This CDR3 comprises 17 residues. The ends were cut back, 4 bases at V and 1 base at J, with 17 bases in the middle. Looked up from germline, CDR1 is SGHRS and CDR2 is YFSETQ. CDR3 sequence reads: CASSPTGLGMNTGELFF. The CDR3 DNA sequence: TGCGCCAGCAGCCCAACAGGGCTCGGCATGAACACCGGGGAGCTGTTTTTT.

The DNA for the CDR3 is TGTGCCAGTAGTATACCCCGTACACCGGGAACAACCGGGGAGCTGTTTTTT. This sequence encodes CASSIPRTPGTTGELFF. The V call is TRBV19, the J call TRBJ2-2; D may be TRBD2 (5 bases). Germline V CDR1 and CDR2: LNHDA, SQIVND (reference sequence). The ends were cut back, 2 bases at V and 5 bases at J, with 18 bases in the middle. This CDR3 region has 17 residues.

The CDR3 loop is CASSPTERGRYEQYF. In DNA form, the CDR3 reads TGTGCCAGCTCACCCACGGAGCGGGGGCGATACGAGCAGTACTTC. The chain recombines TRBV18 with TRBJ2-7; 8 bases are a match to TRBD2. This CDR3 is 15 amino acids long. The ends lost 3 bases at V and 4 bases at J; junction bases unmatched: 8. CDR1 and CDR2 from the germline V gene are KGHSH and LQKENI.

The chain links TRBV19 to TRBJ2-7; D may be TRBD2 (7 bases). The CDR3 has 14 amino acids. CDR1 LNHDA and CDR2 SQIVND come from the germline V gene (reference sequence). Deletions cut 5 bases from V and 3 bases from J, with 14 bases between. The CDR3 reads CASSLGGRVYEQYF. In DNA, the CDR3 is TGTGCCAGTAGTCTCGGGGGGCGGGTCTACGAGCAGTACTTC.

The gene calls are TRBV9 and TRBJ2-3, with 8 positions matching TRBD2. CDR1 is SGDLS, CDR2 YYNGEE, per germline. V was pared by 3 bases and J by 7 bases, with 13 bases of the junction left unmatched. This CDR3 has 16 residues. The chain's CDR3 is CASSAPGGVSVNTQYF. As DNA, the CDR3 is TGTGCCAGCAGCGCGCCCGGGGGGGTGTCTGTAAATACGCAGTATTTT.

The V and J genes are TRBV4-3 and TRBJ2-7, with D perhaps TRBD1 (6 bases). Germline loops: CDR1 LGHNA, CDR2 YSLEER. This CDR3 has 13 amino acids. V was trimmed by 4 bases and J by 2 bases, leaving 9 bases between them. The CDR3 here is CASSRDTAYEQYF. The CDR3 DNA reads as TGCGCCAGCAGCCGGGACACTGCCTACGAGCAGTACTTC.

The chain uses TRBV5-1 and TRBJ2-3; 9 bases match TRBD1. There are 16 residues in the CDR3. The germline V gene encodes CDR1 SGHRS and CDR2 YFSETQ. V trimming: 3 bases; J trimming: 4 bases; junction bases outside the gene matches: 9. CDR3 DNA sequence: TGCGCCAGCAGCTCGGGGGTGGACAGGGGCTCAGATACGCAGTATTTT. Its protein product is CASSSGVDRGSDTQYF.

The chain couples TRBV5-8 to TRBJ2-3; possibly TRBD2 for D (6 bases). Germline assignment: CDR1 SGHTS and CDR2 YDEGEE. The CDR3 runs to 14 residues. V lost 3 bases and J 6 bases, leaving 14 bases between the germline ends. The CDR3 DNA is TGTGCCAGCAGCTCGTTCCCGGGGAGGGATACGCAGTATTTT. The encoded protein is CASSSFPGRDTQYF.